A single sample is the source of the 9 T cell receptor beta chains below, sequenced in a study of cytomegalovirus exposure and HLA in healthy donors. Both 60 Vbeta primers and 13 Jbeta primers went into the PCR. Profiled with immunoSEQ multiplex PCR; TCRdb holds only in-frame clones, not every one. The table shows around 210,000 clones, with more than 70% occurring only once. Sequenced: PBMCs. These receptors were obtained from a boy aged 5-17 years in good health and CMV-seronegative.

V gene TRBV7-9 combines with J gene TRBJ2-5; 12 bases agree with TRBD2. V shed 5 bases and J 2 bases; nucleotides not matched to a gene: 15. The CDR3 consists of 19 residues. Germline V CDR1 and CDR2: SEHNR, FQNEAQ (reference sequence). The CDR3, as DNA: TGTGCCAGCAGCCAGGGGAGACTAGCGGGGGCCTTGACACAAGAGACCCAGTACTTC. This translates into CASSQGRLAGALTQETQYF.

V is TRBV6-4 and J is TRBJ2-2; a possible D gene is TRBD2 (5 bases). The CDR3 spans 13 residues. With 8 bases removed from V and 6 bases from J, the gap between germline ends came to 13 bases. The germline V gene has CDR1 MRHNA and CDR2 SNTAGT. CDR3 nucleotides: TGTGCCAGCGGGCTAGACGGGGCCGGGGAGCTGTTTTTT. It is translated as CASGLDGAGELFF.

The chain has TRBV5-1 and TRBJ2-1; tentative D call: TRBD2 (5 bases). Trimming stripped 2 bases from V and 7 bases from J, with 13 bases between. This CDR3 region has 14 residues. CDR1 SGHRS and CDR2 YFSETQ come from the germline V gene. Here the CDR3 reads CASSLVGGANEQFF. The CDR3 DNA reads as TGCGCCAGCAGCTTAGTCGGAGGCGCTAATGAGCAGTTCTTC.

The chain links TRBV11-1 to TRBJ1-1; D is possibly TRBD1 (5 bases). Germline V gene lookup returns CDR1 SGHAT and CDR2 FQDESV (reference sequence). This CDR3 has 18 amino acids. The V and J ends lost 5 bases and 1 base respectively, with 23 bases between them. CDR3 amino acids: CASSPEIFRGSTNTEAFF. CDR3 DNA: TGTGCCAGCAGCCCGGAGATATTTAGGGGCAGCACGAACACTGAAGCTTTCTTT.

This chain links TRBV6-5 with TRBJ2-7; D possibly corresponds to TRBD1 (6 bases). This CDR3 has 14 residues. CDR1 is MNHEY, CDR2 SVGAGI, per germline. Deletions cut 0 bases from V and 6 bases from J, with 12 bases between. The CDR3 DNA reads TGTGCCAGCAGTTACTCGCCCCCAGGGGCCGAGCAGTACTTC. Translation gives CASSYSPPGAEQYF.

The V call is TRBV4-1, the J call TRBJ2-7, with a possible D match to TRBD2 (6 bases). Trimming left V 4 bases short and J 6 bases short, with 19 bases between. The CDR3 runs to 15 residues. Per germline, CDR1 MGHRA and CDR2 YSYEKL. DNA for the CDR3: TGCGCCAGCAGCCCCCAAGGCCCCCGGGGGATCGAGCAGTACTTC. It is translated as CASSPQGPRGIEQYF.

The chain combines TRBV7-2 with TRBJ2-1, with D tentatively TRBD2 (6 bases). Germline loops: CDR1 SGHTA, CDR2 FQGNSA. This CDR3 region has 13 residues. The V end lost 4 bases, the J end lost 10 bases, and 14 bases lay between the germline ends. CDR3: CASSSQFAGEQFF. CDR3 nucleotides: TGTGCCAGCAGCTCCCAGTTTGCGGGGGAGCAGTTCTTC.

The CDR3 DNA follows: TGTGCCAGCAGTGATACAGGGGGCGAGTATGAAAAACTGTTTTTT. Protein: CASSDTGGEYEKLFF. J is TRBJ1-4 and V is TRBV6-4; the match to TRBD1 covers 9 bases. V shed 3 bases, J shed 6 bases, and the junction held 5 bases outside the gene matches. The CDR3 length is 15 residues. Germline values: CDR1 MRHNA, CDR2 SNTAGT.

This chain joins TRBV7-3 and TRBJ2-1, with 9 bases fitting TRBD2. The CDR3 loop spans 16 amino acids. Germline CDR1 and CDR2: SGHTA and FQGTGA. The V segment lost 3 bases and the J segment 8 bases; nucleotides outside the gene matches: 11. The CDR3 DNA reads TGTGCCAGCAGCTTGAGACTAGCGGTGGCCTTCGATGAGCAGTTCTTC. This sequence encodes CASSLRLAVAFDEQFF.